This T cell receptor beta chain was retrieved from a study of identical twins (dated by TCRdb to the mid-2010s). Concerning the study at large: TCR alpha and beta repertoires from monozygotic twins, unrelated adults of various ages and cord blood were deep-sequenced to test whether fetal clonotypes persist. To rule out contamination, the twin experiments were replicated at different times with different library preparation protocols.

The library was generated by 5' RACE. TCRdb names Illumina HiSeq 2000 as the instrument used. Template switching added a universal primer binding site, and the final cDNA carried a unique molecular identifier that allowed TCR cDNA molecules to be counted accurately. Specific primers in the conserved constant-segment region were used to synthesize first-strand cDNA for TCR alpha and beta chains. To control for contamination, every cDNA library carried two barcodes: a SMART-Mk sample barcode plus Illumina barcodes. Two successive PCR steps introduced TruSeq adapter sequences along with Illumina sample barcodes. The Illumina HiSeq platform was used with custom primers to sequence TCR alpha and beta cDNA libraries. Under the source paper's analysis protocol: Raw reads were processed with MiGEC to extract unique molecular identifiers, and MiXCR was used to determine CDR3 positions. Recombination models were inferred per individual with the repgenHMM and IGoR tools using an EM algorithm. Shared clonotype analysis was performed with the tcR package in R, normalizing sharing by the product of cloneset sizes. Out-of-frame nonproductive sequences were analyzed to study raw recombination free of thymic and clonal selection effects. TCRdb reanalyzed the raw reads on its own, using fastp at Q25 for trimming and MiXCR for clone calling, and kept in-frame beta chains. Each CDR3 protein appears once, grouped with its most common genes and DNA. TCRdb, rather than the study authors, made the V and J calls. In this sample the table shows about 530,000 distinct CDR3 sequences, around 15% of which occur a single time. The ten most abundant clones make up 0.44% of the sample.

With respect to this clonotype: What this receptor recognizes is not known. No base qualities exist here, and no much larger clone lies one base off it.

The research as a whole found: Zero-insertion analyses could be partly confounded by invariant T cells such as MAIT and iNKT, though diverse VJ usage argued against such confounding for most clonotypes. The excess sharing between twins in beta out-of-frame sequences was weaker because fewer shared sequences reduced the signal-to-noise ratio. Out-of-frame TCR alpha sharing in monozygotic twins was systematically underestimated by recombination models, whereas sharing between unrelated individuals was in agreement with the recombination models. Compared with coincidental sharing between unrelated individuals, out-of-frame TCR alpha sequences shared between twins had an excess of sequences with low generation probability. Fewer insertions were carried by abundant cord blood beta clonotypes, a similar but weaker trend appeared in young adult naive repertoires, and no such trend appeared in memory repertoires. Because the same donors could not be followed over many years, the conclusions depended on cross-sectional statistical analysis.

Every donor was a healthy Caucasian. Three pairs of female monozygotic twins, all aged 18 to 29 years, were included in the twin cohort. CD4+ and CD8+ T cell populations were isolated with positive isolation kits from Invitrogen. Between the V and J ends, shortened by 9 bases and 6 bases respectively, the junction contains 18 bases. The germline V gene (reference sequence) provides CDR1 PRHDT and CDR2 FYEKMQ. Spanning cysteine to phenylalanine, the CDR3 consists of 14 amino acids. The read is trimmed to its CDR3 DNA, 42 bases read in frame from base 1. These data are also associated with another study on yellow fever vaccine responses in identical twins. As that second paper reports: According to the authors, the vaccine-induced T cell response in identical twins seemed to be partly convergent and partly specific to each individual. In the study, vaccine-responding T cell clones were precisely tracked in identical twins.

This clonotype was sampled from a woman under 30 in good health. What was sequenced was CD4+ T cells sorted from blood. The chain links TRBV13 with TRBJ2-1; a weak D assignment points to TRBD2 (6 bases agree). The nucleotides are TGTGCCAGTGGTCTAGGGGCGGGGCTCAATGAGCAGTTCTTC. This encodes CASGLGAGLNEQFF.